These 20 T cell receptor beta chains were all obtained from the same sample, sequenced in a study of OX40 agonist ivuxolimab in advanced cancers. Using immunoSEQ multiplex PCR, the repertoire was profiled, and TCRdb retains in-frame clones only, with some absent. The sample has almost 70,000 clones, over 60% seen once. The sequenced sample was CD4+ or CD8+ T cells sorted from blood, obtained in a trial of the OX40 agonist ivuxolimab. Source of these receptors: an adult with an advanced solid tumor such as melanoma, head and neck, liver or kidney cancer.

This chain uses TRBV5-1 with TRBJ2-5; a weak D match, TRBD2 (5 bases). The CDR3 consists of 16 residues. The germline V gene has CDR1 SGHRS and CDR2 YFSETQ. V dropped 0 bases and J dropped 4 bases, with 16 bases sitting between them. The CDR3 coding sequence is TGCGCCAGCAGCTTGGCCTCGGGGTCGAACTTAGAGACCCAGTACTTC. The encoded protein is CASSLASGSNLETQYF.

The chain has TRBV4-2 and TRBJ2-7; D possibly corresponds to TRBD1 (6 bases). The CDR3 runs to 16 residues. V was shortened by 1 base and J by 2 bases, with 15 bases between the two germline ends. The germline V gene encodes CDR1 LGHNA and CDR2 YNFKEQ. CDR3 region: CASSQARGGVPYEQYF. Written as DNA, the CDR3 is TGTGCCAGCAGCCAAGCCCGAGGGGGTGTCCCCTACGAGCAGTACTTC.

V gene TRBV9 combines with J gene TRBJ2-3, with 10 bases lining up with TRBD1. This CDR3 comprises 17 residues. The junction had 11 bases not matched to a gene; V was cut back by 2 bases and J by 5 bases. CDR1 and CDR2 (germline): SGDLS, YYNGEE. Written as DNA, the CDR3 is TGTGCCAGCAGCGTTGATCCGGGACAGGGGTTTGGAGATACGCAGTATTTT. Translating it yields CASSVDPGQGFGDTQYF.

J is TRBJ2-2 and V is TRBV19; D gene ambiguous. Germline CDR1 is LNHDA and CDR2 is SQIVND (reference sequence). The CDR3 has 15 residues. The germline V and J ends were trimmed by 9 bases and 3 bases, with 17 bases remaining between them. The chain's CDR3 is CASTPSQDHTGELFF. Here the CDR3 DNA reads TGTGCCAGCACCCCCTCCCAGGATCACACCGGGGAGCTGTTTTTT.

V and J are TRBV14 and TRBJ1-5, with 8 bases fitting TRBD1. J was trimmed by 4 bases and V by 0 bases; bases with no gene match: 5. The length of the CDR3 is 16 residues. The germline gives CDR1 SGHDN, CDR2 FVKESK. The CDR3 region is CASSQEGRGPNQPQHF. CDR3 nucleotides: TGTGCCAGCAGCCAAGAAGGCAGGGGGCCTAATCAGCCCCAGCATTTT.

This clone was recorded once. The J gene is TRBJ2-1, the V gene TRBV30, with D unresolved. The CDR3 runs 11 residues. Trimming removed 4 bases from V and 3 bases from J, with 4 bases in between. Germline V gene lookup returns CDR1 GTSNPN and CDR2 SVGIG (reference sequence). As DNA, the CDR3 is TGTGCCTGGACTGGCTACAATGAGCAGTTCTTC. Protein product: CAWTGYNEQFF. The full variable domain, its missing parts supplied by reference TRBV30 and TRBJ2-1, is SQTIHQWPATLVQPVGSPLSLECTVEGTSNPNLYWYRQAAGRGLQLLFYSVGIGQISSEVPQNLSASRPQDRQFILSSKKLLLSDSGFYLCAWTGYNEQFFGPGTRLTVL.

This clone was observed a few times. V and J are TRBV29-1 and TRBJ1-1; the D is unclear. V was clipped by 6 bases and J by 0 bases, with 11 bases between them. The CDR3 is 13 amino acids. Germline V gives CDR1 SQVTM, CDR2 ANQGSEA. The CDR3 loop reads CSVKRFMNTEAFF. The CDR3 DNA sequence: TGCAGCGTCAAGAGGTTCATGAACACTGAAGCTTTCTTT.

J is TRBJ2-7 and V is TRBV5-1, with D possibly matching TRBD2 (5 bases). V dropped 1 base and J dropped 0 bases, with 14 bases sitting between them. The CDR3 is made up of 16 amino acids. Germline CDR1 reads SGHRS; CDR2 reads YFSETQ. Here the CDR3 DNA reads TGCGCCAGCAGCTTGATACCGGGAACCAGCTCCTACGAGCAGTACTTC. This encodes CASSLIPGTSSYEQYF.

V gene TRBV30 combines with J gene TRBJ1-2; D remains unclear. Germline-derived CDR1 and CDR2 are GTSNPN and SVGIG (reference sequence). The CDR3 contains 16 residues. V shed 0 bases and J shed 7 bases, with 21 bases lying between them. DNA of the CDR3: TGTGCCTGGAGTGTAGGAGTCTCAGGACCCCGGGGTGGCTACACCTTC. It encodes CAWSVGVSGPRGGYTF.

The chain combines TRBV14 with TRBJ2-7; possible D gene TRBD1, 6 bases. The germline V gene has CDR1 SGHDN and CDR2 FVKESK. Trimming cost V 4 bases and J 1 base, with 11 bases left between them. This CDR3 has 14 amino acids. Here the CDR3 reads CASSPQRGSYEQYF. In DNA form, the CDR3 reads TGTGCCAGCAGCCCGCAGAGGGGGTCCTACGAGCAGTACTTC.

The V and J genes are TRBV6-1 and TRBJ1-4; D not resolved. This CDR3 spans 15 amino acids. Deletions cut 2 bases from V and 7 bases from J, with 14 bases between. Germline values: CDR1 MNHNS, CDR2 SASEGT. Here the CDR3 DNA reads TGTGCCAGCAGTGAACTCTTCGGGTCGGGTGAAAAACTGTTTTTT. This translates into CASSELFGSGEKLFF.

The genes are TRBV18 and TRBJ1-6, with D perhaps matching TRBD1 (6 bases). Germline V gives CDR1 KGHSH, CDR2 LQKENI. Deletions cut 0 bases from V and 4 bases from J, with 10 bases between. The CDR3 totals 16 residues. CDR3 bases: TGTGCCAGCTCACCACCCGGGCAGGGGTATAATTCACCCCTCCACTTT. Translation gives CASSPPGQGYNSPLHF.

This clone was picked up a small number of times. J is TRBJ2-3 and V is TRBV11-1; D not certain. Germline V CDR1 and CDR2: SGHAT, FQDESV (reference sequence). The length of the CDR3 is 14 residues. The V end was cut by 4 bases, the J end by 5 bases, with 13 bases between. Here the CDR3 DNA reads TGTGCCAGCAGCTCTGGTGAGAATTTAGATACGCAGTATTTT. Protein product: CASSSGENLDTQYF. The variable domain in full, completed from reference TRBV11-1 and TRBJ2-3, reads EAEVAQSPRYKITEKSQAVAFWCDPISGHATLYWYRQILGQGPELLVQFQDESVVDDSQLPKDRFSAERLKGVDSTLKIQPAELGDSAMYLCASSSGENLDTQYFGPGTRLTVL.

The chain uses TRBV5-1 and TRBJ2-3, with a possible D match to TRBD2 (7 bases). Germline-derived CDR1 and CDR2 are SGHRS and YFSETQ. The CDR3 totals 18 residues. V gave up 0 bases and J gave up 0 bases, with 17 bases separating them. CDR3 DNA: TGCGCCAGCAGCTTGGCCAGCGGGACATCAACTAGCACAGATACGCAGTATTTT. Its protein is CASSLASGTSTSTDTQYF.

The chain combines TRBV6-1 with TRBJ2-2, with D maybe TRBD2 (6 bases). Trimming took 3 bases from V and 6 from J, leaving 17 bases between them. The CDR3 is 16 amino acids. From germline, CDR1 is MNHNS and CDR2 SASEGT. CDR3 in DNA: TGTGCCAGCAGTGAGATCCCGACTAGTTCGGCCGGGGAGCTGTTTTTT. Protein sequence: CASSEIPTSSAGELFF.

The chain is built from TRBV4-1 and TRBJ1-5, with 7 positions matching TRBD1. The CDR3 loop spans 15 amino acids. The junction had 4 bases not matched to a gene; V was cut back by 2 bases and J by 3 bases. Per germline, CDR1 MGHRA and CDR2 YSYEKL. CDR3 residues: CASSQYEGANQPQHF. In nucleotides, the CDR3 is TGCGCCAGCAGCCAATATGAGGGGGCCAATCAGCCCCAGCATTTT.

V gene TRBV5-1 combines with J gene TRBJ2-1; D unresolved. V was trimmed by 1 base and J by 0 bases, leaving 11 bases between them. The germline CDR1 and CDR2 sequences are SGHRS and YFSETQ. The CDR3 loop spans 16 amino acids. This chain's CDR3 is CASSLIGQSSYNEQFF. DNA for the CDR3: TGCGCCAGCAGCTTGATTGGGCAGAGCTCCTACAATGAGCAGTTCTTC. Supplemented by reference TRBV5-1 and TRBJ2-1, the full variable domain reads KAGVTQTPRYLIKTRGQQVTLSCSPISGHRSVSWYQQTPGQGLQFLFEYFSETQRNKGNFPGRFSGRQFSNSRSEMNVSTLELGDSALYLCASSLIGQSSYNEQFFGPGTRLTVL.

This clone is a singleton in its sample. The chain has TRBV4-2 and TRBJ2-2, with 8 positions matching TRBD2. The J segment lost 5 bases and the V segment lost 4 bases, leaving 6 bases of the junction unmatched. This CDR3 comprises 15 residues. Germline values: CDR1 LGHNA, CDR2 YNFKEQ. The CDR3 region is CASSLFGGATGELFF. The CDR3 DNA reads as TGTGCCAGCAGCCTCTTCGGGGGGGCTACCGGGGAGCTGTTTTTT.

The rearrangement joins TRBV29-1 to TRBJ1-5; 7 nucleotides match TRBD1. This CDR3 region has 14 residues. Germline V gene data show CDR1 as SQVTM and CDR2 as ANQGSEA. Unmatched junction bases numbered 12, after V lost 8 bases and J lost 5 bases. CDR3 residues: CSIRQGGLHQPQHF. The CDR3 region has the DNA TGCAGCATTCGACAGGGAGGGCTGCATCAGCCCCAGCATTTT.

CDR3 protein: CAISRTGGEKLFF. The CDR3 DNA follows: TGTGCCATCAGCAGGACAGGGGGTGAAAAACTGTTTTTT. The V gene is TRBV10-3, the J gene TRBJ1-4; 10 bases are shared with TRBD1. Losses at the gene ends were 6 bases for V and 7 bases for J; bases not matched to a gene: 2. Germline V lookup: CDR1 ENHRY, CDR2 SYGVKD. This CDR3 region has 13 residues.